This T cell receptor beta chain is from a study of tissue T cells after allogeneic stem cell transplantation. Study-wide results and limits: Limitations included a small, clinically heterogeneous cohort and limited sampling depth. In patients and mice, blood and spleen missed much of tissue repertoire.

Notes on this clone: The antigen is undetermined. Gene names refer to mouse genes. The read ends 1 residue before the CDR3 terminus; that terminus is restored from the germline J gene.

Survey-depth TCRbeta CDR3 sequencing reported V/J genes and productive frequencies. Generated by immunoSEQ multiplex PCR, the TCRdb table keeps only in-frame clones and is missing some. The sample records around 7,000 clones, 45% to 55% being singletons. The sample's time point: mouse harvest day 7 after allogeneic transplant. Mouse grafts combined 10^7 T-cell-depleted bone marrow cells with 10^6 splenic CD5+ T cells. The germline CDR1 and CDR2 sequences are SGHLS and HYDKME. The CDR3 covers 16 residues. With 0 bases removed from V and 0 bases from J, the gap between germline ends came to 10 bases. The clonotype was recovered from a female BALB/c mouse given C57BL/6 T cells with graft-versus-host disease after an allogeneic hematopoietic cell transplant. V is TRBV12-2 and J is TRBJ2-2, with D possibly TRBD2 on 7 matching bases. The sequencing sample was made of lymph node tissue. The CDR3 loop is CASSLEGGSNTGQLYF. Incomplete CDR3 DNA: TGTGCCAGCTCTCTCGAGGGGGGGTCAAACACCGGGCAGCTCTAC.